The TCR beta chain under discussion was sequenced for a study of T cell changes during pregnancy in multiple sclerosis. Measured with immunoSEQ multiplex PCR; TCRdb has only the in-frame clones, and not every one. The sample records under 95,000 clones, approximately 95% being singletons. V gave up 6 bases and J gave up 4 bases; unmatched junction bases: 11. The germline gives CDR1 MGHDK, CDR2 SYGVNS. The CDR3 totals 15 residues. Source: peripheral blood, taken in the second trimester of pregnancy. The rearrangement links TRBV25-1 to TRBJ2-7; 8 nucleotides align to TRBD1. This TCR was recovered from a female donor in good health, enrolled as a control in a pregnancy study. The CDR3 protein is CASSLGQGRLYEQYF. Written as DNA, the CDR3 is TGTGCCAGCAGCTTAGGACAGGGACGACTTTACGAGCAGTACTTC.